Included here is one TCR beta chain sequence, with context. This sample stems from a study of blood T cell repertoires in COVID-19. Turning to the study itself: Researchers got acute and convalescent COVID-19 samples from the United States, Italy and Spain. PBMCs, B-cell-depleted T cells, or T cells were the source of the cDNA or gDNA that made up the material.

In the original analysis: It was from reference gene primer amplification that nucleated cell counts were estimated. Data came from immunoSEQ multiplex PCR; TCRdb stores just in-frame clones and leaves some out. The V and J calls and clone size are taken from that table; D and trimming were inferred from the DNA. Here the sample spans some 290,000 clones, over 85% being singletons. Enrollment of patients from Seattle took place during active infection, with longitudinal follow-up. Trimming pared 4 bases from V and 4 bases from J, leaving 18 bases between. This CDR3 region has 15 residues. The germline CDR1 and CDR2 sequences are SGDLS and YYNGEE.

V is TRBV9 and J is TRBJ2-7, with D possibly matching TRBD1 (5 bases). The sample comprised peripheral blood. The TCR comes from a woman in her twenties or thirties with COVID-19, enrolled during active disease. This CDR3 is CASSIYAETEYEQYF. The CDR3 bases are TGTGCCAGCAGCATCTACGCGGAGACAGAATACGAGCAGTACTTC.